The clone carrying this TCR beta chain showed up just a few times. The record originates from a study of T-cell reconstitution after alpha-beta-depleted transplantation in children. For TCRbeta, the library was prepared with unique molecular identifiers. TCRdb passed the PCR reads through MiXCR, listing each CDR3 protein once. The sample records hundreds of thousands of distinct CDR3 sequences, around 12% being singletons. The CDR3 is 15 amino acids. Germline lookup yields CDR1 DFQATT and CDR2 SNEGSKA (reference sequence). Between the trimmed V and J ends, which lost 4 bases and 4 bases, there was a span of 17 bases.

The receptor was isolated from a human donor who donated a stem cell graft to a child with acute lymphoblastic leukemia. This sequence joins TRBV20-1 and TRBJ1-5, with a possible D match to TRBD1 (5 bases). The source was PBMCs from the stem cell graft donor, collected from the stem cell graft. For the CDR3, the DNA is TGCAGTGCTACTAAACAGGAACCGGGGAATCAGCCCCAGCATTTT. It yields the protein CSATKQEPGNQPQHF.